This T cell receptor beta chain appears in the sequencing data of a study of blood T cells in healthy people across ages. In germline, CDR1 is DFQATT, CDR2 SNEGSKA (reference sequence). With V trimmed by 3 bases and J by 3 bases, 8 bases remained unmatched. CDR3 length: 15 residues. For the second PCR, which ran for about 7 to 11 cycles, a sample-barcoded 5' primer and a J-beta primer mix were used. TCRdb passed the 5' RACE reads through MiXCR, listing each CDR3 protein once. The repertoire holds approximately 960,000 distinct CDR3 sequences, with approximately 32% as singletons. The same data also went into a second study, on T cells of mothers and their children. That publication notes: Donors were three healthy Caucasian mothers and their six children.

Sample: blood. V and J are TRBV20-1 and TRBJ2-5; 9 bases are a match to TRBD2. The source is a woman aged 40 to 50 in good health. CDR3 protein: CSASGGGAVEETQYF. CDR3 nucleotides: TGCAGTGCTAGTGGCGGGGGGGCCGTGGAAGAGACCCAGTACTTC.